A single sample is the source of the 10 T cell receptor beta chains below, sequenced in a study of blood T cell repertoires in COVID-19. Repertoires were generated with immunoSEQ multiplex PCR, while TCRdb's copy carries only in-frame clones and drops some. The sample records roughly 190,000 clones, around 84% being singletons. The specimen was peripheral blood. The receptors originated from a woman in her seventies with COVID-19, enrolled during active disease.

The gene calls are TRBV4-2 and TRBJ2-1; 12 positions match TRBD2. CDR3 length equals 17 residues. V dropped 0 bases and J dropped 4; count of bases not matched to a gene: 4. Germline values: CDR1 LGHNA, CDR2 YNFKEQ. The CDR3 bases are TGTGCCAGCAGCCAAGAGAAACTAGCGGGGGGATACAATGAGCAGTTCTTC. It encodes CASSQEKLAGGYNEQFF.

The chain carries TRBV30 and TRBJ1-1; D is perhaps TRBD1 (5 bases). CDR1 GTSNPN and CDR2 SVGIG come from the germline V gene (reference sequence). V dropped 4 bases and J dropped 7 bases, with 16 bases sitting between them. The CDR3 covers 13 residues. CDR3 bases: TGTGCCTGGAATTCTCTTTCGGGGGTTGAAGCTTTCTTT. Encoded protein: CAWNSLSGVEAFF.

V gene TRBV6-6 combines with J gene TRBJ2-7; 9 positions agree with TRBD1. This CDR3 spans 15 amino acids. Germline V gene lookup returns CDR1 MNHNY and CDR2 SVGAGI (reference sequence). J gave up 3 bases and V 4 bases, and 7 bases lay outside the gene matches. CDR3: CASSFLGQGYYEQYF. In nucleotides, the CDR3 is TGTGCCAGCAGTTTCCTGGGACAGGGATACTACGAGCAGTACTTC.

The chain has TRBV28 and TRBJ1-4; D remains unclear. Germline CDR1 reads MDHEN; CDR2 reads SYDVKM. This CDR3 is 16 amino acids long. The V end was cut by 6 bases, the J end by 7 bases, with 21 bases between. The DNA of the CDR3 is TGTGCCAGCAGCCTAAACGGGCAGTCGGGGAGTGAAAAACTGTTTTTT. It specifies CASSLNGQSGSEKLFF.

The chain carries TRBV19 and TRBJ1-1, with 7 bases lining up with TRBD1. The V and J ends lost 1 base and 5 bases, in that order; junction bases with no gene match: 1. The CDR3 consists of 13 residues. The germline gives CDR1 LNHDA, CDR2 SQIVND (reference sequence). This chain's CDR3 is CASSIGQGTEAFF. DNA of the CDR3: TGTGCCAGTAGTATAGGACAGGGTACTGAAGCTTTCTTT.

The table lists this clone with a few counts. This chain connects TRBV6-5 to TRBJ2-2; D not resolved. There are 13 residues in the CDR3. The V end was cut by 7 bases, the J end by 4 bases, with 10 bases between. CDR1 and CDR2 (germline): MNHEY, SVGAGI. The CDR3 loop reads CASIVRSTGELFF. The CDR3 region has the DNA TGTGCCAGCATAGTCAGGTCCACCGGGGAGCTGTTTTTT.

This chain connects TRBV24-1 to TRBJ2-2, with a tentative D call TRBD2 (5 bases). CDR1 KGHDR and CDR2 SFDVKD come from the germline V gene. The V end lost 6 bases, the J end lost 9 bases, and 13 bases lay between the germline ends. This CDR3 contains 13 residues. CDR3: CATSPDSSRELFF. The CDR3 DNA reads as TGTGCCACCAGTCCGGACTCCTCCCGGGAGCTGTTTTTT.

The CDR3 protein is CAWSTDSLGREQFF. Written as DNA, the CDR3 is TGTGCCTGGAGTACGGACTCCCTGGGGAGAGAGCAGTTCTTC. The chain carries TRBV30 and TRBJ2-1, with D possibly being TRBD2 (5 bases). Trimming left V 2 bases short and J 10 bases short, with 18 bases between. CDR3 size: 14 residues. Germline CDR1 GTSNPN, CDR2 SVGIG (reference sequence).

This clone was recorded a few times. The CDR3 sequence: CASSVGTSRYEQYF. CDR3 DNA sequence: TGTGCCAGCAGCGTCGGGACTAGCAGGTACGAGCAGTACTTC. This chain joins TRBV5-4 and TRBJ2-7; TRBD2 matches at 9 bases. This CDR3 has 14 residues. Trimming cost V 4 bases and J 4 bases; bases outside gene matches: 6. The germline V gene has CDR1 SGHNT and CDR2 YYREEE (reference sequence).

The gene calls are TRBV5-6 and TRBJ1-4; D gene uncertain. The V end lost 3 bases, the J end lost 0 bases, and 3 bases lay between the germline ends. Germline V lookup: CDR1 SGHDT, CDR2 YYEEEE. The length of the CDR3 is 13 residues. This CDR3 is CASSSATNEKLFF. The CDR3 DNA reads as TGTGCCAGCAGCTCCGCAACTAATGAAAAACTGTTTTTT.